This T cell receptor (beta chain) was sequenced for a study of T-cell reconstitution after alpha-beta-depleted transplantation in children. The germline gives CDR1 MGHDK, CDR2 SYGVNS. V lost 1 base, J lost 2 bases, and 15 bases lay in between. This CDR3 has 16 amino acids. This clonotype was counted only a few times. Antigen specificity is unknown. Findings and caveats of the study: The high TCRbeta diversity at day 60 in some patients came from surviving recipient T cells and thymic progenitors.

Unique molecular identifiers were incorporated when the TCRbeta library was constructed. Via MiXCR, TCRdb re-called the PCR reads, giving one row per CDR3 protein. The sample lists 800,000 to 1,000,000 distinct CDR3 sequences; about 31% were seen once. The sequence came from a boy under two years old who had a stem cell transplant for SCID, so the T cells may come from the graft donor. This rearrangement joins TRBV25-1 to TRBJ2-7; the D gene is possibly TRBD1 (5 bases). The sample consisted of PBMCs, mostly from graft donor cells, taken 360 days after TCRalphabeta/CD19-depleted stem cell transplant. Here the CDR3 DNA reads TGTGCCAGCAGTGAATTCGGATCGGACACCCCCTACGAGCAGTACTTC. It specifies CASSEFGSDTPYEQYF.